The 22 T cell receptor beta chains below come from one sample, sequenced in a study of regulatory T cells in long-lasting Graves disease. Documented time point: newly diagnosed GD, antithyroid drugs for less than 3 months. PBMCs provided the RNA from which the TCR library was made. Both iRepertoire HTBI primers and Arm-PCR of CDR3 regions were used to build the TCR beta libraries. MiXCR, applied by TCRdb to the multiplex PCR reads, yields one record per CDR3 protein. The sample lists about 460,000 distinct CDR3 sequences, around 15% seen once, with roughly 18% in the top ten. This same sample was also taken into another study, of T cells in Graves' hyperthyroidism and ophthalmopathy.

Here the sequenced sample was peripheral blood mononuclear cells (PBMCs), taken at new diagnosis, from a patient treated with antithyroid drugs. The source is a woman aged 50 to 60 with Graves disease.

This clonotype was observed at least ten times. The CDR3 DNA sequence: TGCAGCGTCTTCGGGACTAGCGGAGAGACCCAGTACTTC. This sequence encodes CSVFGTSGETQYF. This chain joins TRBV29-1 and TRBJ2-5; 11 bases align to TRBD2. J was trimmed by 4 bases and V by 6 bases; bases with no gene match: 4. The CDR3 runs 13 residues. Germline-derived CDR1 and CDR2 are SQVTM and ANQGSEA. The full variable domain, its missing parts supplied by reference TRBV29-1 and TRBJ2-5, is SAVISQKPSRDICQRGTSLTIQCQVDSQVTMMFWYRQQPGQSLTLIATANQGSEATYESGFVIDKFPISRPNLTFSTLTVSNMSPEDSSIYLCSVFGTSGETQYFGPGTRLLVL.

The rearrangement links TRBV14 to TRBJ2-1; D may match TRBD1 or TRBD2 (5 bases each). Germline lookup yields CDR1 SGHDN and CDR2 FVKESK. The germline V and J ends were trimmed by 1 base and 8 bases, with 21 bases remaining between them. CDR3 length: 17 amino acids. This chain's CDR3 is CASSQGWGRKTFDEQFF. The CDR3 coding sequence is TGTGCCAGCAGCCAAGGATGGGGACGGAAGACCTTCGATGAGCAGTTCTTC.

The gene calls are TRBV7-3 and TRBJ1-2; D not resolved. Trimming took off 1 base at V and 0 bases at J, with 18 bases between the two ends. CDR3 size: 18 residues. CDR1 SGHTA and CDR2 FQGTGA come from the germline V gene. Here the CDR3 DNA reads TGTGCCAGCAGCTTAAGGCTCAGCCCCGATGGGGCTAACTATGGCTACACCTTC. Its translation is CASSLRLSPDGANYGYTF.

This clonotype was found many times. The chain couples TRBV11-2 to TRBJ2-5; a weak D match, TRBD2 (5 bases). Trimming took 2 bases from V and 2 from J, leaving 12 bases between them. Germline lookup yields CDR1 SGHAT and CDR2 FQNNGV. This CDR3 is 15 amino acids long. Here the CDR3 reads CASSLSTGKQETQYF. As DNA, the CDR3 is TGTGCCAGCAGCTTATCCACGGGGAAACAAGAGACCCAGTACTTC.

The chain recombines TRBV4-1 with TRBJ2-5; D is perhaps TRBD2 (7 bases). Deletions cut 4 bases from V and 1 base from J, with 16 bases between. There are 16 residues in the CDR3. Germline V gene sequence: CDR1 MGHRA, CDR2 YSYEKL. CDR3 coding DNA: TGCGCCAGCAGCCGGGGGGGGGGCACCCCCCAAGAGACCCAGTACTTC. As protein: CASSRGGGTPQETQYF.

This clonotype was detected a few times. The rearrangement uses TRBV19 and TRBJ1-5; D not resolved. Germline loops: CDR1 LNHDA, CDR2 SQIVND (reference sequence). The CDR3 spans 19 residues. V lost 5 bases, J lost 0 bases, and 23 bases lay in between. The CDR3 loop is CASSPTKGLTAYSNQPQHF. The CDR3 DNA reads as TGTGCCAGTAGTCCAACTAAAGGGTTGACGGCTTATAGCAATCAGCCCCAGCATTTT.

The chain couples TRBV28 to TRBJ2-7; 10 nucleotides agree with TRBD2. With 2 bases clipped from V and 10 bases from J, the junction kept 14 bases outside the gene matches. Germline V gene lookup returns CDR1 MDHEN and CDR2 SYDVKM. CDR3 length: 16 residues. The CDR3 loop reads CASSLGLAGDPTNQYF. CDR3 sequence (DNA): TGTGCCAGCAGTTTAGGTCTAGCGGGAGACCCTACGAATCAGTACTTC. Looking up the rest from reference TRBV28 and TRBJ2-7 gives the full variable domain: DVKVTQSSRYLVKRTGEKVFLECVQDMDHENMFWYRQDPGLGLRLIYFSYDVKMKEKGDIPEGYSVSREKKERFSLILESASTNQTSMYLCASSLGLAGDPTNQYFGPGTRLTVT.

The chain combines TRBV3-1 with TRBJ2-7; 10 nucleotides align to TRBD2. This CDR3 has 15 amino acids. Germline trimming cut 5 bases from V and 2 bases from J; bases unmatched to any gene: 6. Germline V gene data show CDR1 as LGHDT and CDR2 as YNNKEL (reference sequence). The CDR3, as DNA: TGTGCCAGCAGCACGCCAGCGGGAGGGCCCTACGAGCAGTACTTC. Translating gives CASSTPAGGPYEQYF.

This chain uses TRBV2 with TRBJ2-1, with 8 bases fitting TRBD2. V dropped 7 bases and J dropped 6; count of bases not matched to a gene: 11. The CDR3 consists of 15 residues. The V gene's germline CDR1 is SNHLY and CDR2 FYNNEI. The CDR3 here is CASITPGTSANEQFF. The CDR3 DNA reads as TGTGCCAGCATAACACCCGGGACTAGTGCCAATGAGCAGTTCTTC.

The chain combines TRBV6-1 with TRBJ2-7; 8 bases fit TRBD2. CDR1 is MNHNS and CDR2 is SASEGT in the germline V gene. The CDR3 has 12 amino acids. V was pared by 6 bases and J by 5 bases, with 3 bases of the junction left unmatched. The CDR3 sequence is CASSNGGDEQYF. CDR3 in DNA: TGTGCCAGCAGCAACGGGGGGGACGAGCAGTACTTC.

This clonotype showed up many times. The chain recombines TRBV27 with TRBJ1-5, with 9 bases identical to TRBD1. V trimming: 7 bases; J trimming: 0 bases; junction bases outside the gene matches: 7. The germline CDR1 and CDR2 sequences are MNHEY and SMNVEV (reference sequence). The CDR3 has 16 amino acids. The CDR3 bases are TGTGCCAGCAAGGGACAGGGTGGGTATAGCAATCAGCCCCAGCATTTT. This translates into CASKGQGGYSNQPQHF.

This clonotype was detected ten times or more. The CDR3 coding sequence is TGCAGTGCCCCGGGGGACGGCTACGAGCAGTACTTC. As protein: CSAPGDGYEQYF. J is TRBJ2-7 and V is TRBV20-1, with a possible D match to TRBD2 (6 bases). This CDR3 has 12 amino acids. Looked up from germline, CDR1 is DFQATT and CDR2 is SNEGSKA (reference sequence). V lost 6 bases and J lost 3, with 12 bases in between.

This clonotype was seen at least ten times. The chain combines TRBV3-1 with TRBJ2-5, with D possibly TRBD1 on 6 matching bases. Germline CDR1 is LGHDT and CDR2 is YNNKEL (reference sequence). The germline V and J ends were trimmed by 2 bases and 4 bases, with 14 bases remaining between them. This CDR3 is 15 amino acids long. The CDR3 region is CASSQSMGAGETQYF. In DNA, the CDR3 is TGTGCCAGCAGCCAATCCATGGGGGCAGGAGAGACCCAGTACTTC.

This clonotype was observed a few times. This CDR3 reads CAWSVRAGGSEQYF. The CDR3 coding sequence is TGTGCCTGGAGTGTGCGAGCGGGAGGGAGCGAGCAGTACTTC. The rearrangement uses TRBV30 and TRBJ2-7; 10 bases fit TRBD2. CDR1 is GTSNPN, CDR2 SVGIG, per germline (reference sequence). V shed 0 bases, J shed 6 bases, and the junction held 5 bases outside the gene matches. CDR3 length: 14 residues.

The chain carries TRBV7-6 and TRBJ2-1, with a possible D match to TRBD2 (6 bases). CDR1 and CDR2 (germline): SGHVS, FNYEAQ. The CDR3 has 12 amino acids. With 5 bases removed from V and 12 bases from J, the gap between germline ends came to 14 bases. Here the CDR3 reads CASSPNGGPQFF. The CDR3 DNA follows: TGTGCCAGCAGCCCAAACGGAGGGCCGCAGTTCTTC.

As concerns this clonotype: A much larger clone sits a single nucleotide away, making a read error possible. V is TRBV12-3 or TRBV12-4 and J is TRBJ2-7; 8 nucleotides line up with TRBD2. The CDR3 extends over 17 amino acids. V lost 2 bases, J lost 7 bases, and 16 bases stayed unmatched. As DNA, the CDR3 is TGTGCCAGCAGTTTACCTAGCGGGCTGAGCTCCTACAATGAGCAGTACTTC. Its protein product is CASSLPSGLSSYNEQYF.

This clonotype was recorded many times. V and J are TRBV2 and TRBJ1-6, with 9 bases that match TRBD1. The V gene's germline CDR1 is SNHLY and CDR2 FYNNEI. The CDR3 has 14 residues. The J segment lost 7 bases and the V segment lost 11 bases, leaving 9 bases of the junction unmatched. The CDR3 coding sequence is TGTGCCGGCTCACAACAGGGGGCAAATTCACCCCTCCACTTT. This gives the protein CAGSQQGANSPLHF.

This clonotype was counted only a few times. The chain links TRBV6-2 or TRBV6-3 to TRBJ2-1; 8 nucleotides match TRBD2. This CDR3 has 16 amino acids. Trimming cost V 2 bases and J 7 bases; bases outside gene matches: 10. Germline loops: CDR1 MNHEY, CDR2 SVGEGT. The CDR3 nucleotides are TGTGCCAGCAGTTACCAGAGCGGGAGAAGAGGGAATGAGCAGTTCTTC. It encodes CASSYQSGRRGNEQFF.

In this sample, this clonotype turned up a few times. The chain is built from TRBV24-1 and TRBJ2-1; 9 positions agree with TRBD1. The CDR3 contains 14 residues. V lost 4 bases to trimming and J lost 7 bases; unmatched junction nucleotides: 4. Germline values: CDR1 KGHDR, CDR2 SFDVKD. The CDR3 bases are TGTGCCACCAGTGACCGGGACAGGGATAATGAGCAGTTCTTC. Its translation: CATSDRDRDNEQFF.

This clonotype was counted between two and nine times. This chain links TRBV4-2 with TRBJ2-1, with 8 positions matching TRBD2. The CDR3 is 16 residues long. The V segment lost 3 bases and the J segment 0 bases; nucleotides outside the gene matches: 4. Germline CDR1 and CDR2: LGHNA and YNFKEQ. CDR3: CASSQSTSGSYNEQFF. In DNA form, the CDR3 reads TGTGCCAGCAGCCAGTCCACTAGCGGCTCCTACAATGAGCAGTTCTTC.

This clonotype came up many times. The chain links TRBV30 to TRBJ1-1; D unclear. The V end was cut by 4 bases, the J end by 5 bases, with 11 bases between. The CDR3 contains 12 residues. Looked up from germline, CDR1 is GTSNPN and CDR2 is SVGIG (reference sequence). The CDR3 here is CAWIEGWTEAFF. The CDR3 nucleotides read TGTGCCTGGATCGAGGGTTGGACTGAAGCTTTCTTT.

This clonotype was counted only a few times. J is TRBJ1-6 and V is TRBV7-9; 7 nucleotides agree with TRBD1. V dropped 4 bases and J dropped 5; count of bases not matched to a gene: 5. Germline values: CDR1 SEHNR, CDR2 FQNEAQ (reference sequence). The CDR3 is 15 residues long. The CDR3 DNA sequence: TGTGCCAGCAGCTGGGACAGTGTCGATAATTCACCCCTCCACTTT. Translating gives CASSWDSVDNSPLHF.